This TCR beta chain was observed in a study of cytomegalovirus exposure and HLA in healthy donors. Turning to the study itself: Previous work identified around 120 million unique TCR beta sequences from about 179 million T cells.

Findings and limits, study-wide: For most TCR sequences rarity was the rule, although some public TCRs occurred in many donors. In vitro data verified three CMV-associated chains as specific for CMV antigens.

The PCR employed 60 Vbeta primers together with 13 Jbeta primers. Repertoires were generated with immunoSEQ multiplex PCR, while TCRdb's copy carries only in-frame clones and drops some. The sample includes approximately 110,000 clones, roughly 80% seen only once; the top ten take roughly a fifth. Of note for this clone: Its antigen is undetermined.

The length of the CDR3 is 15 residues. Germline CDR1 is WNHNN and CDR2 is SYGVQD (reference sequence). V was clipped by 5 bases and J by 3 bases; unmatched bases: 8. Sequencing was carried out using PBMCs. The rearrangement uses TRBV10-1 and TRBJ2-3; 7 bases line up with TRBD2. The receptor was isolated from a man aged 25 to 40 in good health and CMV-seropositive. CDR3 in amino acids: CASSSNSGGTDTQYF. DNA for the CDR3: TGCGCCAGCAGTTCGAACTCGGGAGGTACAGATACGCAGTATTTT.